This T cell receptor beta chain was recorded in a study of cytomegalovirus exposure and HLA in healthy donors. Overall study results and limits: It was reported that the classifier diagnosed cytomegalovirus status with high specificity and sensitivity in both the original and validation cohorts. A few chains linked to CMV were shown in vitro to be specific for CMV antigens. Segments of the TCR beta V type were, in most cases, productive about 87% or about 30% of the time in an earlier analysis.

Concerning this clone itself: Its antigen is as yet unknown.

It was with 60 Vbeta and 13 Jbeta primers that the PCR ran. Here immunoSEQ multiplex PCR was the method, and the copy in TCRdb shows in-frame clones only, minus some. The profile covers around 220,000 clones, with about 75% appearing a single time and less than 2% taken by the ten largest. Healthy people donating bone marrow made up the donors. This CDR3 is 13 amino acids long. Germline CDR1 SGDLS, CDR2 YYNGEE. V was pared by 3 bases and J by 0 bases, with 7 bases between. The sequence was collected from a woman in her thirties in good health and CMV-seronegative. The sequenced sample was PBMCs. The chain recombines TRBV9 with TRBJ2-7; D remains ambiguous. The CDR3: CASSEDISYEQYF. The CDR3 region has the DNA TGTGCCAGCAGCGAAGACATCTCCTACGAGCAGTACTTC.